A selection of T cell receptor beta chains follows, all from one sample in a study of beta chain features in type 1 diabetes. Generated by immunoSEQ multiplex PCR, the TCRdb table keeps only in-frame clones and is missing some. The table records roughly 50,000 clones, around 45% of them present only once. Material for sequencing was Tregs from blood. The receptor set was obtained from a man aged 30 to 45 with type 1 diabetes. CDR3s include the opening cysteine and the closing phenylalanine or tryptophan. Fields, in order: J gene, clone size, V gene, CDR3 protein. Size values are once, few and many counts, or a class for expanded clones, and some rows have none.

TRBJ2-3 few TRBV5-4 CASSSSGDTQYF
TRBJ1-1 - TRBV5-1 CASSVQGKETEAFF
TRBJ2-7 - TRBV15 CATSPRGREYYEQYF
TRBJ2-7 - TRBV18 CASSVGTQYEQYF
TRBJ2-1 - TRBV4-3 CASSQDWTGISYNEQFF
TRBJ2-7 - TRBV18 CASSPTSDYEQYF
TRBJ2-7 - TRBV27 CASSLRMTDPLPYEQYF
TRBJ1-3 few TRBV6-6 CASSLRTGGNTIYF
TRBJ2-7 few TRBV28 CASSPTLWYEQYF
TRBJ1-4 - TRBV7-2 CASSQSGGAGEKLFF
TRBJ2-1 - TRBV9 CASSVGGSAYNEQFF
TRBJ1-6 - TRBV7-6 CASSSQTGNNSPLHF
TRBJ2-7 few TRBV6-1 CASSRDRGSYEQYF
TRBJ2-7 - TRBV28 CASSSHTEQYF
TRBJ2-2 - TRBV5-1 CASSPYADRAGELFF
TRBJ2-7 once TRBV7-2 CASSPRSMGEQYF
TRBJ1-5 - TRBV19 CASSPPIPGTGGQPQHF
TRBJ2-4 few TRBV25-1 CASSERGNTKNIQYF
TRBJ2-6 few TRBV7-3 CASSSRGSGANVLTF
TRBJ1-4 - TRBV5-6 CASSLTGFVSNEKLFF
TRBJ1-2 few TRBV7-2 CASSLDAGVGGYTF
TRBJ2-7 - TRBV6-5 CASSYDREVAEQYF
TRBJ2-7 - TRBV28 CASSTPGTSYEQYF
TRBJ1-3 few TRBV19 CASTVDLRGSGNTIYF
TRBJ1-5 few TRBV5-1 CASSPAARTGSNQPQHF
TRBJ1-5 - TRBV6-1 CASSEGTGRTLELQHF